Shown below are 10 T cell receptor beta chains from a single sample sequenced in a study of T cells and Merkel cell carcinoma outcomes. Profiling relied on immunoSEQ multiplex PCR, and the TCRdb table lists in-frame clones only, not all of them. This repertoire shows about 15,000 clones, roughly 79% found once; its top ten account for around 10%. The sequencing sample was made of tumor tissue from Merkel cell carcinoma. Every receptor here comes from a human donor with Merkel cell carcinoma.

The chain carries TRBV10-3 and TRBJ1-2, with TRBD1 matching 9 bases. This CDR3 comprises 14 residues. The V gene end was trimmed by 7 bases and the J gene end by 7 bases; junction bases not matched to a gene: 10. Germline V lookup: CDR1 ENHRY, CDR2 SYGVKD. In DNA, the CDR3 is TGTGCCATCAACCCGACAGGGGGAAGTAGTGGCTACACCTTC. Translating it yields CAINPTGGSSGYTF.

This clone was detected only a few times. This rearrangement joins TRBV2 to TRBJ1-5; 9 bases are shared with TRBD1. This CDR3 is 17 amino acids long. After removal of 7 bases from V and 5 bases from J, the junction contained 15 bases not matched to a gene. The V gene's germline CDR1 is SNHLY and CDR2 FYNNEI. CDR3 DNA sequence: TGTGCCAGCATTCACGTCCCCCGGGACAGGGAAGATCAGCCCCAGCATTTT. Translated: CASIHVPRDREDQPQHF. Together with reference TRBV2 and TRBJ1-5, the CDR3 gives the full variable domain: EPEVTQTPSHQVTQMGQEVILRCVPISNHLYFYWYRQILGQKVEFLVSFYNNEISEKSEIFDDQFSVERPDGSNFTLKIRSTKLEDSAMYFCASIHVPRDREDQPQHFGDGTRLSIL.

The CDR3 here is CASSPGGGTYTGELFF. The DNA of the CDR3 is TGTGCCAGCAGCCCGGGGGGCGGGACTTACACCGGGGAGCTGTTTTTT. V and J are TRBV7-3 and TRBJ2-2, with D possibly being TRBD2 (7 bases). CDR1 SGHTA and CDR2 FQGTGA come from the germline V gene. Trimming left V 5 bases short and J 3 bases short, with 16 bases between. This CDR3 has 16 amino acids.

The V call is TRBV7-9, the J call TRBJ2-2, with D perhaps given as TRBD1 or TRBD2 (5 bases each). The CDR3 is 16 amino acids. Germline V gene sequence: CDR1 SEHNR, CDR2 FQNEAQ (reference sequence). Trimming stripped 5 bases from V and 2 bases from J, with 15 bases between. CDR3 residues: CASSPTERGNTGELFF. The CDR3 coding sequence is TGTGCCAGCAGCCCCACGGAGAGGGGAAACACCGGGGAGCTGTTTTTT.

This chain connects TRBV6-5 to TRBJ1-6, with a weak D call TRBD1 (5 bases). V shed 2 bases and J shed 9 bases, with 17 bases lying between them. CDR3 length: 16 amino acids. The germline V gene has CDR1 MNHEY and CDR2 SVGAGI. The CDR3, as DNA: TGTGCCAGCAGTTACGAAACGGGGGTTGGTGGTTCACCCCTCCACTTT. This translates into CASSYETGVGGSPLHF.

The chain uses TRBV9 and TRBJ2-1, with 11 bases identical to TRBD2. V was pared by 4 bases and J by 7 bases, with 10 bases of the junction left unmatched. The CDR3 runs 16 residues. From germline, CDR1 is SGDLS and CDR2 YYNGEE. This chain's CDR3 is CASSPLAGGIKNEQFF. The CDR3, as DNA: TGTGCCAGCAGCCCTTTAGCGGGGGGGATCAAAAATGAGCAGTTCTTC. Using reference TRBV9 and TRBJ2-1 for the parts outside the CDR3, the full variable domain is DSGVTQTPKHLITATGQRVTLRCSPRSGDLSVYWYQQSLDQGLQFLIQYYNGEERAKGNILERFSAQQFPDLHSELNLSSLELGDSALYFCASSPLAGGIKNEQFFGPGTRLTVL.

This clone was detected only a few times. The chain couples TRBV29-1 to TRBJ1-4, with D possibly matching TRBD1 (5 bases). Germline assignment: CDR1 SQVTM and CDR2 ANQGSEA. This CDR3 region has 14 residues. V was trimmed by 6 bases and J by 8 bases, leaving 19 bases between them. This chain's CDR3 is CSVGEGTQEEKLFF. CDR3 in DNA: TGCAGCGTGGGGGAGGGGACTCAGGAGGAAAAACTGTTTTTT.

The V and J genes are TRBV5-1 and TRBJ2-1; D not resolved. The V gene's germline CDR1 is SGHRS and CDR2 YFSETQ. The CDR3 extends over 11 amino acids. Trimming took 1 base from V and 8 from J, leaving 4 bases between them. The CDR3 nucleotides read TGCGCCAGCAGCTTGACCGATGAGCAGTTCTTC. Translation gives CASSLTDEQFF.

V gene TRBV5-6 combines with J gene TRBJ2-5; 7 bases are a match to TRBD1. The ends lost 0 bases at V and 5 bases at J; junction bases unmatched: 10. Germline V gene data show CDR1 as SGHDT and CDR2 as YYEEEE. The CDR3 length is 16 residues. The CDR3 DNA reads TGTGCCAGCAGCTTGGCCTTGAGAGGGGGCCTGGAGACCCAGTACTTC. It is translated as CASSLALRGGLETQYF.

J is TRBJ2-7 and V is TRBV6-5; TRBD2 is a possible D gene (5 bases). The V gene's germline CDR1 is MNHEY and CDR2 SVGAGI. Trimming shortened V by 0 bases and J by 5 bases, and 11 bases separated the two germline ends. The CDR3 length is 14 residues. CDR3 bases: TGTGCCAGCAGTTACTCGAGTAGGGAGCACGAGCAGTACTTC. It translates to CASSYSSREHEQYF.